This T cell receptor (beta chain) was retrieved from a study of regulatory T cells in long-lasting Graves disease. As for the study in general: Persistence in Graves' disease denoted antithyroid drug use beyond 5 years alongside positive TSH receptor antibodies. The study's findings and limits: Persistent Graves' patients had lower TCR diversity than newly diagnosed ones.

Through Arm-PCR of CDR3 regions and iRepertoire HTBI primers, TCR beta libraries were built. One entry per CDR3 protein, called by TCRdb with MiXCR from the multiplex PCR reads. The table has under 450,000 distinct CDR3 sequences, about 23% seen once. Sample time point: persistent/refractory GD, antithyroid drugs over 5 years with positive TRAb. With RNA extracted from PBMCs as input, the TCR library was made. Patients met American Thyroid Association criteria for Graves' disease. An endocrinology unit in Xi'an, China, supplied the patients. Concerning this clonotype: Its cognate antigen is unknown. A read error may be the cause here, since a much bigger clone is one base away.

The sample was peripheral blood mononuclear cells (PBMCs), taken when the disease was refractory, from a patient treated with antithyroid drugs. The origin of this receptor is a woman between 40 and 55 years old with Graves disease.

The CDR3 region is CSVLPRGARRLTDAFF. CDR3 DNA sequence: TGCAGCGTTCTCCCTCGGGGGGCCCGAAGGTTAACTGACGCTTTCTTT. This chain uses TRBV29-1 with TRBJ1-1; TRBD1 is a possible D gene (6 bases). Germline V gene data show CDR1 as SQVTM and CDR2 as ANQGSEA. The CDR3 has 16 amino acids.